This T cell receptor beta chain comes out of a study of cytomegalovirus exposure and HLA in healthy donors. Study-wide findings and caveats: In a later analysis, most CMV-associated TCR beta chains appeared HLA-restricted. Association of a missense DCLRE1C variant with TCR beta V- and J-gene trimming was reported in a later analysis. An Asian-associated ancestry cluster reportedly showed fewer N-insertions than the approximately 690-donor mean in a later analysis. TCR beta V segments were, for the most part, productive about 90% or about 30% of the time in an earlier analysis.

PCR employed 60 Vbeta and 13 Jbeta primers. Clones were sequenced by immunoSEQ multiplex PCR, and TCRdb holds only the in-frame ones, with some missing. The table records roughly 150,000 clones, about 81% of them present only once. The V and J ends lost 1 base and 4 bases respectively, with 10 bases between them. Per germline, CDR1 MNHNS and CDR2 SASEGT. CDR3 length equals 15 residues. As to this clone: Antigen unknown.

Sequenced sample: PBMCs. The source is a woman aged 18 to 35 in good health and CMV-seronegative. The rearrangement uses TRBV6-1 and TRBJ1-4; D call uncertain. The CDR3 DNA reads TGTGCCAGCAGTGAAGGGCGGATAATTAATGAAAAACTGTTTTTT. Its translation is CASSEGRIINEKLFF.